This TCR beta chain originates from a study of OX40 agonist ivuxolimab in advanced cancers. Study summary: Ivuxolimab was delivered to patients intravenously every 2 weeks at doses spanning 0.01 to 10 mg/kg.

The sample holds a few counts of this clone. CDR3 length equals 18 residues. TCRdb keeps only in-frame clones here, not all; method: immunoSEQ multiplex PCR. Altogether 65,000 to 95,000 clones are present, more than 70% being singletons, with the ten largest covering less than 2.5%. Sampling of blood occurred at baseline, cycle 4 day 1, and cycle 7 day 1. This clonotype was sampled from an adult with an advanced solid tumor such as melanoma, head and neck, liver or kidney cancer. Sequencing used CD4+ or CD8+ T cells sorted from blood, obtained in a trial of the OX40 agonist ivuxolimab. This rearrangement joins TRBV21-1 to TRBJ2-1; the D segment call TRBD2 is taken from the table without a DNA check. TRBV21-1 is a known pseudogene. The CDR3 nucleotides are TGTGCCAGCAGCAAAGGCCAGTTGGGACTAGCGGGGGCCGGGTCGCAGTTCTTC. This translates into CASSKGQLGLAGAGSQFF.